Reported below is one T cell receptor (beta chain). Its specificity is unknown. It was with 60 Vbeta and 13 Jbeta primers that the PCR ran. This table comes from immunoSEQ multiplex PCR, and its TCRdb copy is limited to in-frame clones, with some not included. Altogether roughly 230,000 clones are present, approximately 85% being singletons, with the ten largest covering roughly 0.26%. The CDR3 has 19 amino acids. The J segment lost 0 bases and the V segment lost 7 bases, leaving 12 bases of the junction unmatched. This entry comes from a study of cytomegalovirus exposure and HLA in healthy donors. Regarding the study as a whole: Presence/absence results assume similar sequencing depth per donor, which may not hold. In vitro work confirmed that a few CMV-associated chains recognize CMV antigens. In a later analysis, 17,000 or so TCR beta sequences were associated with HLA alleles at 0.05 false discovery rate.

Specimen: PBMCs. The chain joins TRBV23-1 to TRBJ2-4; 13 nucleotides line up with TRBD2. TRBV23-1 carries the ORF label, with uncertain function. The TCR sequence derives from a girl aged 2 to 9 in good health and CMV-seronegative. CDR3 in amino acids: CASNRLAGGEHLAKNIQYF. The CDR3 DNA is TGCGCCAGCAACCGACTAGCGGGGGGCGAACATCTAGCCAAAAACATTCAGTACTTC.